Presented here are 9 T cell receptor beta chains from one specimen sequenced in a study of blood T cell repertoires in COVID-19. Clones were sequenced by immunoSEQ multiplex PCR, and TCRdb holds only the in-frame ones, with some missing. The sample includes over 250,000 clones, less than 85% seen only once; the top ten take over 1.3%. The sequenced material came from peripheral blood. These receptors were taken from a human donor with COVID-19, enrolled during active disease. The donor label of this sample is uncertain.

The V call is TRBV6-6, the J call TRBJ2-7, with a tentative D call TRBD1 (6 bases). Germline CDR1 and CDR2: MNHNY and SVGAGI (reference sequence). V gave up 5 bases and J gave up 2 bases, with 13 bases separating them. CDR3 length: 14 residues. The CDR3 region has the DNA TGTGCCAGCAGTAACGACAGGAGTACCTACGAGCAGTACTTC. This translates into CASSNDRSTYEQYF.

The V and J genes are TRBV6-2 or TRBV6-3 and TRBJ2-1, with 8 bases lining up with TRBD2. In germline, CDR1 is MNHEY, CDR2 SVGEGT. V shed 6 bases and J 8 bases; nucleotides not matched to a gene: 21. This CDR3 has 18 residues. CDR3 sequence reads: CASSLRGGLSGRGDEQFF. CDR3 in DNA: TGTGCCAGCAGCCTCCGCGGGGGTCTAAGCGGGAGAGGGGATGAGCAGTTCTTC.

The chain links TRBV3-1 (or the pseudogene TRBV3-2) to TRBJ2-7; no firm D call. V was clipped by 1 base and J by 7 bases, with 11 bases between them. The CDR3 loop spans 13 amino acids. Germline lookup yields CDR1 LGHDT and CDR2 YNNKEL (reference sequence). CDR3 DNA sequence: TGTGCCAGCAGCCAAGCTTCCTACGGGGAGCAGTACTTC. This encodes CASSQASYGEQYF.

V usage is TRBV2 and J usage is TRBJ1-1, with 9 bases fitting TRBD1. This CDR3 is 15 amino acids long. The V segment lost 6 bases and the J segment 4 bases; nucleotides outside the gene matches: 9. The germline V gene has CDR1 SNHLY and CDR2 FYNNEI. The CDR3 DNA sequence: TGTGCCAGCAGCGTTCACAGGGGGCCAGGCACTGAAGCTTTCTTT. Its protein product is CASSVHRGPGTEAFF.

This CDR3 is CSVTHQDRGIYEQYF. DNA for the CDR3: TGCAGCGTTACCCACCAGGACAGGGGGATCTACGAGCAGTACTTC. The chain has TRBV29-1 and TRBJ2-7, with 10 bases fitting TRBD1. Germline-derived CDR1 and CDR2 are SQVTM and ANQGSEA. This CDR3 has 15 residues. Germline trimming cut 5 bases from V and 3 bases from J; bases unmatched to any gene: 10.

V and J are TRBV10-2 and TRBJ2-2; TRBD2 matches at 7 bases. CDR1 WSHSY and CDR2 SAAADI come from the germline V gene. V shed 0 bases and J 1 base; nucleotides not matched to a gene: 5. The CDR3 contains 17 residues. The CDR3 region is CASSESSGAENTGELFF. CDR3 coding DNA: TGCGCCAGCAGTGAGTCGAGCGGGGCCGAGAACACCGGGGAGCTGTTTTTT.

This clone was counted a single time. The chain employs TRBV11-1 and TRBJ2-7; 10 positions match TRBD2. The germline V gene has CDR1 SGHAT and CDR2 FQDESV (reference sequence). CDR3 length equals 16 residues. V lost 5 bases and J lost 2; bases outside the gene matches: 9. CDR3 region: CASSPSLAGLAYEQYF. CDR3 coding DNA: TGTGCCAGCAGCCCCTCACTAGCGGGGCTCGCCTACGAGCAGTACTTC.

This clone was counted between two and nine times. V gene TRBV27 combines with J gene TRBJ1-2; TRBD1 agrees at 9 bases. V lost 4 bases and J lost 8; bases outside the gene matches: 17. The CDR3 totals 17 residues. The germline V gene encodes CDR1 MNHEY and CDR2 SMNVEV (reference sequence). The CDR3 DNA reads TGTGCCAGCAGTTCCCTGGGGTCCGGACAGGGGAGGCAGGGCTACACCTTC. Translation: CASSSLGSGQGRQGYTF.

The chain uses TRBV28 and TRBJ2-7, with D tentatively TRBD1 (7 bases). CDR1 is MDHEN and CDR2 is SYDVKM in the germline V gene. The CDR3 is 16 amino acids. V was shortened by 6 bases and J by 2 bases, with 20 bases between the two germline ends. CDR3 in amino acids: CASSERRGQATYEQYF. Written as DNA, the CDR3 is TGTGCCAGCAGCGAACGGAGGGGGCAGGCTACCTACGAGCAGTACTTC.